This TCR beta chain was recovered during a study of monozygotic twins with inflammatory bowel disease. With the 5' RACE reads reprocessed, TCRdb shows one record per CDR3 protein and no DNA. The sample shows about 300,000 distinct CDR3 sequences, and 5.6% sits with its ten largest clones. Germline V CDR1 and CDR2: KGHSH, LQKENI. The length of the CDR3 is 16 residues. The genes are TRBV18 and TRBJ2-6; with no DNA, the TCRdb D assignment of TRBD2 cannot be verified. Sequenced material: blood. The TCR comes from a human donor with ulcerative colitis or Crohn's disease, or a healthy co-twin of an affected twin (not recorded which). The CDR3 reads CASSPKPASGANVLTF.